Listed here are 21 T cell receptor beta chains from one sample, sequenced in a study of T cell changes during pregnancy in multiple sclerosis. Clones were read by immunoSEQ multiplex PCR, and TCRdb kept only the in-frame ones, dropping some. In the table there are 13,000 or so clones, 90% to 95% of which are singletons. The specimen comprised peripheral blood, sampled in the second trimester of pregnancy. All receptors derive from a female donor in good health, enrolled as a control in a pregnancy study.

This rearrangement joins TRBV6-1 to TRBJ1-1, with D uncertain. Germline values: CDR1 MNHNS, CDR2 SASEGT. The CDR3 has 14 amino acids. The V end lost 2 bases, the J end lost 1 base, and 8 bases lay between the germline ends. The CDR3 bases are TGTGCCAGCAGTGAATTGGCAGAGAACACTGAAGCTTTCTTT. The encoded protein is CASSELAENTEAFF.

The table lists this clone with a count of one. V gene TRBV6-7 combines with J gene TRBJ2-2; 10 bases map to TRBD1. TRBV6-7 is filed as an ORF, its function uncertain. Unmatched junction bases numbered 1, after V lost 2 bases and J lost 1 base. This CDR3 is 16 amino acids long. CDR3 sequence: CASSYRDRGNTGELFF. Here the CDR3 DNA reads TGTGCCAGCAGTTACCGGGACAGGGGGAACACCGGGGAGCTGTTTTTT.

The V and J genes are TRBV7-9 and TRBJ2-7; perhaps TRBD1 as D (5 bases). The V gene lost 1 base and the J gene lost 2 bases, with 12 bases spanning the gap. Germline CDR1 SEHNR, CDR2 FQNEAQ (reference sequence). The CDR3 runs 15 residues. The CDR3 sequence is CASSLGSGKAYEQYF. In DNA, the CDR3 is TGTGCCAGCAGCTTAGGATCAGGGAAGGCCTACGAGCAGTACTTC.

The CDR3, as DNA: TGTGCCAGCAGTTTACTAGCGAACACCGGGGAGCTGTTTTTT. Translation: CASSLLANTGELFF. This chain links TRBV27 with TRBJ2-2; D gene ambiguous. The V gene's germline CDR1 is MNHEY and CDR2 SMNVEV (reference sequence). The CDR3 covers 14 residues. Trimming took 2 bases from V and 0 from J, leaving 4 bases between them.

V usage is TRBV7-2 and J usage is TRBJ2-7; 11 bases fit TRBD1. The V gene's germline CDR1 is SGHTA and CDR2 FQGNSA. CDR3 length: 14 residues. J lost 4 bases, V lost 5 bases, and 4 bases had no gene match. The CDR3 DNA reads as TGTGCCAGCAGCGACCGGGACAGGGGGTACGAGCAGTACTTC. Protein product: CASSDRDRGYEQYF. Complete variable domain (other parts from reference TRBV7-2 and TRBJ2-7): GAGVSQSPSNKVTEKGKDVELRCDPISGHTALYWYRQSLGQGLEFLIYFQGNSAPDKSGLPSDRFSAERTGGSVSTLTIQRTQQEDSAVYLCASSDRDRGYEQYFGPGTRLTVT.

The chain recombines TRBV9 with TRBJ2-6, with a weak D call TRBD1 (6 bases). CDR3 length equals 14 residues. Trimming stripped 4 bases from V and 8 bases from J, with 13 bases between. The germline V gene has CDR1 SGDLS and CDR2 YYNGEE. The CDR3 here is CASSPPQGSNVLTF. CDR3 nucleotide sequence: TGTGCCAGCAGCCCACCACAGGGATCCAACGTCCTGACTTTC.

The CDR3 protein is CASSYAGRGKNTGELFF. CDR3 nucleotide sequence: TGTGCCAGCAGTTACGCGGGTAGGGGGAAAAACACCGGGGAGCTGTTTTTT. The J gene is TRBJ2-2, the V gene TRBV7-2; possible D gene TRBD1, 6 bases. Per the germline V gene, CDR1 is SGHTA and CDR2 is FQGNSA. Trimming shortened V by 6 bases and J by 2 bases, and 19 bases separated the two germline ends. This CDR3 comprises 17 residues. Combining the CDR3 with reference TRBV7-2 and TRBJ2-2 gives the whole variable domain GAGVSQSPSNKVTEKGKDVELRCDPISGHTALYWYRQSLGQGLEFLIYFQGNSAPDKSGLPSDRFSAERTGGSVSTLTIQRTQQEDSAVYLCASSYAGRGKNTGELFFGEGSRLTVL.

This CDR3 reads CASSVGGPSTDTQYF. The CDR3 bases are TGTGCCAGCAGCGTAGGAGGGCCCAGCACAGATACGCAGTATTTT. The genes are TRBV9 and TRBJ2-3; D is possibly TRBD2 (5 bases). Germline V gene lookup returns CDR1 SGDLS and CDR2 YYNGEE. The CDR3 covers 15 residues. Trimming stripped 0 bases from V and 0 bases from J, with 8 bases between. Full variable domain (rest looked up from reference TRBV9 and TRBJ2-3): DSGVTQTPKHLITATGQRVTLRCSPRSGDLSVYWYQQSLDQGLQFLIQYYNGEERAKGNILERFSAQQFPDLHSELNLSSLELGDSALYFCASSVGGPSTDTQYFGPGTRLTVL.

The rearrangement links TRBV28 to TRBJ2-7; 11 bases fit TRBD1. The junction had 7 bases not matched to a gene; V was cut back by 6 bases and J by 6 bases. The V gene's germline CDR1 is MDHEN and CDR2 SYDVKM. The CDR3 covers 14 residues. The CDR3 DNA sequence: TGTGCCAGCAGAGATCCCGGGACAGGGGGCGAGCAGTACTTC. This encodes CASRDPGTGGEQYF.

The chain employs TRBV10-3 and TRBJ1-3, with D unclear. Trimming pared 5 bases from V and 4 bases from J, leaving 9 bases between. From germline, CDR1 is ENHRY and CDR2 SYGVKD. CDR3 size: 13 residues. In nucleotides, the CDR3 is TGTGCCATCAGTCCCCAGGCAGGAAACACCATATATTTT. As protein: CAISPQAGNTIYF.

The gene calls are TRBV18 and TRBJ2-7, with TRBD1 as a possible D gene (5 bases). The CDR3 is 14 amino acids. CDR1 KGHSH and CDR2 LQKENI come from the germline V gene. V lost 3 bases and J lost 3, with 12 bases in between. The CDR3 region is CASSPQGEIYEQYF. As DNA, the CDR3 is TGTGCCAGCTCACCCCAGGGTGAAATCTACGAGCAGTACTTC.

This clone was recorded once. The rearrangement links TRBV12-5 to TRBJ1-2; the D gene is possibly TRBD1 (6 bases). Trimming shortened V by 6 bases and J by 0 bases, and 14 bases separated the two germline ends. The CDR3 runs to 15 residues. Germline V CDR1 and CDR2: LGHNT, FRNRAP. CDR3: CASGLAGATNYGYTF. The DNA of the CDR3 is TGTGCTAGTGGCCTCGCAGGGGCGACTAACTATGGCTACACCTTC. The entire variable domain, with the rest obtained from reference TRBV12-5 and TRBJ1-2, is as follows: DARVTQTPRHKVTEMGQEVTMRCQPILGHNTVFWYRQTMMQGLELLAYFRNRAPLDDSGMPKDRFSAEMPDATLATLKIQPSEPRDSAVYFCASGLAGATNYGYTFGSGTRLTVV.

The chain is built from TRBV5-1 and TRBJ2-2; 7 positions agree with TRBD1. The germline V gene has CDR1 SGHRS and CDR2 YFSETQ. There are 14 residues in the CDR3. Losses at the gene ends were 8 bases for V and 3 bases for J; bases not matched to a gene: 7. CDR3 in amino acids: CASQTGLDTGELFF. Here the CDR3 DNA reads TGCGCCAGTCAGACAGGGCTCGACACCGGGGAGCTGTTTTTT.

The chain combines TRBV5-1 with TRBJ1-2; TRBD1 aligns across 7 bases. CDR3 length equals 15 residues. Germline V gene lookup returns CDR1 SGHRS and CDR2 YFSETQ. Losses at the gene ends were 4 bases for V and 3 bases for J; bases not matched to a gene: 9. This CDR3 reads CASSRGTVNDYGYTF. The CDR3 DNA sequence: TGCGCCAGCAGCCGGGGGACAGTTAACGACTATGGCTACACCTTC. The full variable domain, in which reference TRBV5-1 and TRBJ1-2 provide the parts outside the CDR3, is KAGVTQTPRYLIKTRGQQVTLSCSPISGHRSVSWYQQTPGQGLQFLFEYFSETQRNKGNFPGRFSGRQFSNSRSEMNVSTLELGDSALYLCASSRGTVNDYGYTFGSGTRLTVV.

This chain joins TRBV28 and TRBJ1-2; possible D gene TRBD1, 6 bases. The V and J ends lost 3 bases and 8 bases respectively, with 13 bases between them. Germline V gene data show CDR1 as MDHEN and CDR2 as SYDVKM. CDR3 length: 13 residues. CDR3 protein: CASSLSGAVGYTF. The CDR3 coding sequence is TGTGCCAGCAGTTTGTCAGGGGCGGTGGGCTACACCTTC.

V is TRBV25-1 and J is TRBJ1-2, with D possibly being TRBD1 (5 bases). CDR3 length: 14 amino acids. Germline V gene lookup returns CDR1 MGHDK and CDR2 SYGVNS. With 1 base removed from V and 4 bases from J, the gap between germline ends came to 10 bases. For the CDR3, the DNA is TGTGCCAGCAGTGAATGGGGGGGTTCCTATGGCTACACCTTC. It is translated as CASSEWGGSYGYTF.

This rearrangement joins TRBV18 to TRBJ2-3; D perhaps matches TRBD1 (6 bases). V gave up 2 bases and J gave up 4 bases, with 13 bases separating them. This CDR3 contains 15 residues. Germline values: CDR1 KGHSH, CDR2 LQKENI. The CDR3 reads CASSPTGILADTQYF. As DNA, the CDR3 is TGTGCCAGCTCACCAACAGGGATCCTTGCAGATACGCAGTATTTT.

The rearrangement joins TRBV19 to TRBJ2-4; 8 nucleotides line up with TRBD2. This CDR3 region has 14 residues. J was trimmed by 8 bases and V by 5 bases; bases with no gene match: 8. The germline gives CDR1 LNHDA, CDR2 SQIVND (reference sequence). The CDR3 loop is CASSGTGLGDIQYF. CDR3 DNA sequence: TGTGCCAGTAGTGGGACGGGACTAGGGGACATTCAGTACTTC. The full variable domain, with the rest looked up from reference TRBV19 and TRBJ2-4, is DGGITQSPKYLFRKEGQNVTLSCEQNLNHDAMYWYRQDPGQGLRLIYYSQIVNDFQKGDIAEGYSVSREKKESFPLTVTSAQKNPTAFYLCASSGTGLGDIQYFGAGTRLSVL.

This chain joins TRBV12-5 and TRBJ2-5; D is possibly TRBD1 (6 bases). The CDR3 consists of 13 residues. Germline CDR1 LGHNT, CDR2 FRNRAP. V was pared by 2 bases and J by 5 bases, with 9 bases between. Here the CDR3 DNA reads TGTGCTAGTGGTTTGTCAGGGGTGGAGACCCAGTACTTC. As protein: CASGLSGVETQYF.

CDR3 sequence: CASSFTGTEETQYF. The CDR3 DNA sequence: TGTGCCAGCAGTTTCACAGGGACGGAAGAGACCCAGTACTTC. V is TRBV28 and J is TRBJ2-5; perhaps TRBD1 as D (6 bases). The CDR3 consists of 14 residues. The germline gives CDR1 MDHEN, CDR2 SYDVKM. V lost 3 bases, J lost 3 bases, and 11 bases lay in between.

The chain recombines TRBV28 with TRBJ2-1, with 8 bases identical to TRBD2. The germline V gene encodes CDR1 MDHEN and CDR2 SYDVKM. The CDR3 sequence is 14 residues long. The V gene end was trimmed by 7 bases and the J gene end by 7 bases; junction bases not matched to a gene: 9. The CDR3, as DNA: TGTGCCAGCATCCCCCCGGGCGGGAGGAATGAGCAGTTCTTC. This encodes CASIPPGGRNEQFF. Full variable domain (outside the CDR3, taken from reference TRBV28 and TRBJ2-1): DVKVTQSSRYLVKRTGEKVFLECVQDMDHENMFWYRQDPGLGLRLIYFSYDVKMKEKGDIPEGYSVSREKKERFSLILESASTNQTSMYLCASIPPGGRNEQFFGPGTRLTVL.